A selection of T cell receptor beta chains follows, all from one sample in a study of neoadjuvant anti-PD-1 for oral cavity cancer. Produced via immunoSEQ multiplex PCR; TCRdb's table is partial and in-frame only. The sample holds tens of thousands of clones, about 36% seen once. The sample consisted of tumor tissue, taken after nivolumab (anti-PD-1) treatment. Receptors were obtained from a person between 40 and 85 years old with oral cavity squamous cell carcinoma. CDR3s leave out the opening cysteine and the closing phenylalanine or tryptophan.

V	J	CDR3
TRBV7-6	TRBJ2-7	ASSLARQFNEQY
TRBV11-3	TRBJ1-5	ASSLVRTVGYMSNQPQH
TRBV1	TRBJ2-7	TSSQSPGLAELEKPHSYEQY
TRBV7-8	TRBJ1-6	ASSPQMSINSPLH
TRBV14	TRBJ1-2	ASSQAGASLGYT
TRBV6-6	TRBJ2-7	ASSYPQRGVSEQY
TRBV9	TRBJ2-7	ASSVGLAGNSYEQY
TRBV11-2	TRBJ1-4	ASSPGTGATNEKLF
TRBV6-6	TRBJ1-1	ASSAQGFDTEAF
TRBV2	TRBJ1-1	ASRETGITLHTEAF
TRBV14	TRBJ2-7	ASSHVTAYEQY
TRBV13	TRBJ2-1	ASSPTSRSSYNEQF
TRBV11-2	TRBJ2-7	ASSRWTHEQY
TRBV6-6	TRBJ1-1	ASSGFTEAF
TRBV5-1	TRBJ2-1	ASSLRSQQF
TRBV6-1	TRBJ2-6	ASRHRDSGANVLT
TRBV11-3	TRBJ1-1	ASSLEGGVAF
TRBV6-5	TRBJ1-2	ASRESYYGYT
TRBV11-2	TRBJ2-1	ASSRIMGSYNEQF
TRBV5-1	TRBJ2-5	ASSLASPRETQY
TRBV30	TRBJ1-6	AWNGGTASSYNSPLH
TRBV6-5	TRBJ2-7	ASSWAGGYEQY
TRBV5-1	TRBJ2-1	ASSLRSGHNEQF
TRBV7-2	TRBJ1-4	ASSSGSNRGRGKLF
TRBV5-1	TRBJ2-5	ASKRGDQETQY
TRBV30	TRBJ2-7	AGRSANTYEQY
TRBV5-4	TRBJ2-1	ASSRDLGYEQF
TRBV4-2	TRBJ1-1	ASSQDADAFSTEAF
TRBV7-8	TRBJ1-3	ASSLGRGPGNTIY
TRBV6-1	TRBJ2-1	ASIFDPSYNEQF
TRBV7-8	TRBJ2-7	ASSPRQPSYEQY
TRBV28	TRBJ2-4	ASTLTGAPNIQY
TRBV11-1	TRBJ2-7	ASSLGLSEQY
TRBV7-3	TRBJ1-1	ASSSETGPNTEAF
TRBV27	TRBJ2-7	ASSSSGTTPYEQY
TRBV11-2	TRBJ2-2	ASSLRQGVTGELF
TRBV7-2	TRBJ2-7	ASSLTLTYEQY
TRBV4-2	TRBJ2-6	ASSQYRGQGSSGANVLT
TRBV28	TRBJ2-7	ASSNSGTAAIYEQY
TRBV7-2	TRBJ2-1	ASSSDWSSYNEQF
TRBV9	TRBJ2-2	ASSLAGELF
TRBV16	TRBJ2-3	ASSQRDTQY
TRBV9	TRBJ2-5	ASSADRGQETQY
TRBV4-2	TRBJ2-3	ASSQADRGVTDTQY
TRBV7-8	TRBJ1-5	ASSPDTSNQPQH
TRBV30	TRBJ2-7	AWKLGDRVHEQY